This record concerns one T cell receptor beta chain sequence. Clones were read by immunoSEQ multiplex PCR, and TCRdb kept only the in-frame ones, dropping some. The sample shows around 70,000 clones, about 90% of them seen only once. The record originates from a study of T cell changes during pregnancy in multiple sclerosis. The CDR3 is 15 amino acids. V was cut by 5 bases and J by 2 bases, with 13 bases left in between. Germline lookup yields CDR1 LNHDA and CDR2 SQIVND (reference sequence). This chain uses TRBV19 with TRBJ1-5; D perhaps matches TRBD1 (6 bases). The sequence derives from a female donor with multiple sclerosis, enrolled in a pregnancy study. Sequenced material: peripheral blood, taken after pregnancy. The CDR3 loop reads CASSPQGRGNQPQHF. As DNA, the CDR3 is TGTGCCAGTAGTCCACAGGGAAGGGGCAATCAGCCCCAGCATTTT.